The present entry profiles one TCR beta chain with its context. Its cognate antigen has yet to be identified. The record has no base qualities; no much larger clone is one base away. Receptors were amplified or captured by the immunoSEQ multiplex PCR assay. For most patients, genomic DNA was isolated using the Qiagen DNeasy Blood and Tissue Kit and was shipped frozen to Adaptive Biotechnologies for TCR sequencing. High-throughput TCR-beta CDR3 sequencing of genomic DNA from most patients was performed by Adaptive Biotechnologies. The study's processing was this. Adaptive's ImmunoSEQ software was the source of the TCR sequencing data for approximately 18 patients, while a few other patients were processed with MiXCR and VDJtools. CD4 versus CD8 sorting errors were corrected by removing sequences found in both subsets at a frequency ratio below 5:1. CDR3 nucleotide sequences shared between donor and recipient were removed because their origin could not be assigned. At least 2-fold expansion over unstimulated cells and a minimum CFSE-low frequency of 0.002% (template counts) or 0.001% (read counts) were required for clones to be classified as alloreactive. Mappable clones were those detected in sequenced pre-transplant spleen, lymph node, or MLR CFSE-low populations of the donor or recipient. The cumulative frequency of alloreactive clones was calculated as a percentage of all sequences, weighted by copy number. In its TCRdb copy, this immuneACCESS table keeps in-frame sequences only and misses some clones. Where compared with another copy, unresolved V genes explain less than half of these, and the others have no known cause. V, J and clone size derive from that table, while D and trimming were established from the DNA sequence. The sample records tens of thousands of clones, 90% of which are singletons. Of the sample, roughly 4% is held by the ten largest clones.

V was cut back by 3 bases and J by 4 bases, leaving a gap of 15 bases between them. The germline V gene (reference sequence) yields LNHDA for CDR1 and SQIVND for CDR2. Reading from cysteine to phenylalanine, the CDR3 counts 15 amino acids. CDR3 DNA is the only sequence kept; it has 45 bases, read in frame from the first base. The time point label for this specimen denotes: cells obtained before transplantation from donor or recipient. CD3+CD4+ and CD3+CD8+ populations were FACS-sorted from unstimulated pre-transplant donor and recipient cells taken from spleen or lymph nodes. These data come from a study of graft-versus-host responses after intestinal transplantation (dated by TCRdb to the early 2020s). Looking at the study overall: Recipients received multivisceral, liver-intestinal, or isolated intestinal transplants. Every recipient was given anti-thymocyte globulin induction, followed by about 3 years of maintenance tacrolimus and steroids. Bulk TCR-beta CDR3 sequencing was used to track graft-versus-host and host-versus-graft alloreactive T cell clones in the graft, circulation and bone marrow after intestinal transplantation. To identify alloreactive clones, pre-transplant mixed lymphocyte reaction products were sequenced and compared with unstimulated pre-transplant donor and recipient T cells. A cohort of 20 to 25 intestinal transplant recipients, including one retransplant, was enrolled, and a few patients lacking pretransplant specimens were excluded. Donor T cell macrochimerism was defined as a peak of at least 4% donor T cells among recipient peripheral blood mononuclear cells. Rather than going through the commercial service, samples from a few later patients were sequenced in-house on an Illumina MiSeq and processed with MiXCR.

General conclusions and limits of the study: Early after transplant, peak levels of circulating GvH clones were associated with declines in HvG clones. In the allografts of patients with donor T cell macrochimerism, GvH to HvG T cell clonal ratios were high. GvH clones were detected in recipient bone marrow, and some appeared earlier in ileal mucosa or blood, consistent with an intestinal mucosal origin. The conclusions were limited by the relatively low number and heterogeneity of the intestinal transplant patients.

This TCR came from a human donor who was the organ donor for an intestinal transplant. This sample comprised unstimulated CD8+ T cells sorted from spleen or lymph node cells, obtained before transplant. Recombination linked TRBV19 to TRBJ1-2; the D gene is unclear. The CDR3 region reads CASSMVGTSSYGYTF. The sequenced DNA is TGTGCCAGTAGTATGGTCGGCACGTCTAGCTATGGCTACACCTTC.